This TCR beta chain was found in a study of T cells in localized non-small cell lung cancer. Study outcomes and limitations: One tumor region alone was sequenced, and heterogeneity therefore remains possible.

Trimming took 4 bases from V and 1 from J, leaving 7 bases between them. CDR1 is MNHEY, CDR2 SMNVEV, per germline (reference sequence). The CDR3 extends over 13 amino acids. Worth noting for this clone: Its specificity is unknown.

Produced via immunoSEQ multiplex PCR; TCRdb's table is partial and in-frame only. The sample holds 90,000 to 95,000 clones; approximately 86% are singletons and the top ten take roughly 15%. The TCR sequence derives from a man aged 40 to 70 with stage I squamous cell lung carcinoma. Sequencing was performed on peripheral blood, taken before any cancer treatment. This rearrangement joins TRBV27 to TRBJ1-1; no reliable D call. CDR3 nucleotides: TGTGCCAGCAGTTATCGGGGGAACACTGAAGCTTTCTTT. As protein: CASSYRGNTEAFF.